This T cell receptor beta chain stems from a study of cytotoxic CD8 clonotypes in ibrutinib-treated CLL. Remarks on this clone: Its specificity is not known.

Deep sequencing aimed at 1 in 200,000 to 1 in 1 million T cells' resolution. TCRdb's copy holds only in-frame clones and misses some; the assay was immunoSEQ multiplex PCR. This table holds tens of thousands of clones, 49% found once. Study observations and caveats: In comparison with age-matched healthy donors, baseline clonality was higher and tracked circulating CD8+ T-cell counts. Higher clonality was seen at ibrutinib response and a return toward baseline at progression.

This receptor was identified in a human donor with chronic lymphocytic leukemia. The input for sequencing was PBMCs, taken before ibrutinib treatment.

Written as DNA, the CDR3 is TGCGCCAGCAGCTTCACTTCTAGCGGGGTGAGCTACGAGCAGTACTTC. This codes for CASSFTSSGVSYEQYF. The gene calls are TRBV5-1 and TRBJ2-7; 9 bases map to TRBD2. With 2 bases clipped from V and 3 bases from J, the junction kept 9 bases outside the gene matches. There are 16 residues in the CDR3. The V gene's germline CDR1 is SGHRS and CDR2 YFSETQ.